This T cell receptor beta chain was sequenced during a study of cytomegalovirus exposure and HLA in healthy donors. General study results and limits: Across all donors, roughly uniform sequencing depth was an assumption of the presence/absence analyses.

For this clone: Its target is unknown.

The CDR3 has 15 amino acids. The V gene lost 3 bases and the J gene lost 6 bases, with 14 bases spanning the gap. The V gene's germline CDR1 is MRHNA and CDR2 SNTAGT. With 60 Vbeta and 13 Jbeta primers, the PCR was carried out. Measured with immunoSEQ multiplex PCR; TCRdb has only the in-frame clones, and not every one. The sample lists roughly 100,000 clones, under 80% occurring once. The J gene is TRBJ2-2, the V gene TRBV6-4, with TRBD1 as a possible D gene (5 bases). The TCR was taken from a woman aged 45-59 years in good health and CMV-seropositive. Specimen: PBMCs. The CDR3 DNA follows: TGTGCCAGCAGTGAGGGGCCAGGCCAAGCCGGGGAGCTGTTTTTT. Translation gives CASSEGPGQAGELFF.